This is a list of T cell receptor beta chains from one sample in a study of memory CD4+ T cells and cytomegalovirus serostatus. Sequenced by immunoSEQ multiplex PCR; TCRdb stores in-frame clones only, minus some. The data contain tens of thousands of clones, about 76% of them singletons. The sequencing input was memory CD4+ T cells from blood. These receptors all come from an adult in good health and CMV-seronegative. Both conserved end residues are part of each CDR3. A D gene is named only where the DNA matches it firmly. Not all rows give a size; the values are once, few, many and, for expanded clones, a class.

CASSLEGVKGSPLHF | TGTGCCAGCAGCTTGGAAGGGGTCAAAGGTTCACCCCTCCACTTT | TRBJ1-6 | . | TRBV7-9 | . | 15
CAISEYDILYTEAFF | TGTGCCATCAGTGAATACGATATACTTTACACTGAAGCTTTCTTT | TRBJ1-1 | . | TRBV10-3 | few | 15
CASSAGTGKGADW | TGTGCCAGCAGCGCCGGGACAGGGAAGGGAGCAGATTGG | TRBJ1-1 | TRBD1 | TRBV2 | few | 13
CASSPGTYEQYF | TGTGCCAGCAGCCCCGGGACTTACGAGCAGTACTTC | TRBJ2-7 | . | TRBV11-3 | . | 12
CASRLEDIQYF | TGTGCCAGCCGACTTGAGGACATTCAGTACTTC | TRBJ2-4 | . | TRBV19 | . | 11
CASRHRGERGTEAFF | TGTGCCAGCAGGCACCGGGGGGAGCGGGGGACTGAAGCTTTCTTT | TRBJ1-1 | . | TRBV6-5 | few | 15
CASSLVSRAGEQFF | TGTGCCAGCAGCTTAGTATCCCGTGCAGGGGAGCAGTTCTTC | TRBJ2-1 | . | TRBV7-8 | . | 14
CASSRGIHPSETQYF | TGTGCCAGTAGCCGCGGGATCCACCCGTCCGAGACCCAGTACTTC | TRBJ2-5 | . | TRBV19 | few | 15
CASRLAGQAYEKLFF | TGTGCCAGTCGCTTGGCGGGTCAGGCCTATGAAAAACTGTTTTTT | TRBJ1-4 | . | TRBV19 | . | 15
CASSVSHEGYGYTF | TGTGCCAGCAGTGTCAGCCACGAGGGGTATGGCTACACCTTC | TRBJ1-2 | . | TRBV6-1 | . | 14
CASSLDHSSGQPQHF | TGTGCCAGCAGCTTGGATCATAGTTCAGGTCAGCCCCAGCATTTT | TRBJ1-5 | . | TRBV5-8 | . | 15
CASSLPGGSEAFF | TGCGCCAGCAGCTTGCCCGGGGGAAGTGAAGCTTTCTTT | TRBJ1-1 | . | TRBV5-1 | . | 13
CASSLTQGSGGANVLTF | TGTGCCAGCAGCCTCACACAGGGTTCAGGTGGGGCCAACGTCCTGACTTTC | TRBJ2-6 | . | TRBV7-9 | . | 17
CASRRAGGYEQYF | TGTGCCAGCAGGCGAGCGGGGGGCTACGAGCAGTACTTC | TRBJ2-7 | TRBD2 | TRBV6-5 | . | 13
CASSPRVERGYTF | TGCGCCAGCAGCCCCAGGGTAGAACGGGGCTACACCTTC | TRBJ1-2 | . | TRBV5-1 | . | 13
CASSQDLGDSFTDTQYF | TGCGCCAGCAGCCAAGACTTGGGGGATAGCTTCACAGATACGCAGTATTTT | TRBJ2-3 | . | TRBV4-3 | . | 17
CASSELGNAPLHF | TGTGCCAGCAGTGAATTGGGGAATGCACCCCTCCACTTT | TRBJ1-6 | . | TRBV6-1 | once | 13
CASSILAGGSYEQYF | TGTGCCAGTAGTATCCTAGCGGGGGGATCCTACGAGCAGTACTTC | TRBJ2-7 | TRBD2 | TRBV19 | few | 15
CASSELQTGFQETQYF | TGTGCCAGCAGTGAATTGCAAACAGGGTTCCAAGAGACCCAGTACTTC | TRBJ2-5 | . | TRBV25-1 | . | 16
CASTLETGRNTIYF | TGTGCCAGTACCCTGGAGACAGGCCGAAACACCATATATTTT | TRBJ1-3 | . | TRBV19 | . | 14
CASSLSPGTGQNTEAFF | TGCGCCAGCAGCCTTTCACCGGGGACAGGGCAGAACACTGAAGCTTTCTTT | TRBJ1-1 | TRBD1 | TRBV5-1 | . | 17
CASSLQTANYGYTF | TGCGCCAGCAGCTTACAGACAGCTAACTATGGCTACACCTTC | TRBJ1-2 | . | TRBV5-1 | medium-sized | 14
CASKKDYLKETQYF | TGTGCCAGCAAGAAGGACTACCTAAAAGAGACCCAGTACTTC | TRBJ2-5 | . | TRBV2 | few | 14
CASSLGTGGYTF | TGTGCCAGCAGCCTCGGGACAGGCGGCTACACCTTC | TRBJ1-2 | TRBD1 | TRBV7-9 | few | 12
CASSLTSYDTQYF | TGTGCCAGCAGCTTAACCAGTTATGATACGCAGTATTTT | TRBJ2-3 | . | TRBV7-3 | . | 13
CASSDQADYGYTF | TGTGCCAGCAGTGACCAGGCCGACTATGGCTACACCTTC | TRBJ1-2 | . | TRBV2 | . | 13
CASGRAGGSNEQFF | TGTGCCAGCGGACGAGCGGGGGGTTCCAATGAGCAGTTCTTC | TRBJ2-1 | TRBD2 | TRBV25-1 | . | 14
CASSLIPLYGETQYF | TGTGCCAGCAGCTTAATCCCTCTTTACGGGGAGACCCAGTACTTC | TRBJ2-5 | . | TRBV11-2 | . | 15
CASSYDATNQPQHF | TGTGCCAGTAGTTACGACGCTACCAATCAGCCCCAGCATTTT | TRBJ1-5 | . | TRBV19 | . | 14